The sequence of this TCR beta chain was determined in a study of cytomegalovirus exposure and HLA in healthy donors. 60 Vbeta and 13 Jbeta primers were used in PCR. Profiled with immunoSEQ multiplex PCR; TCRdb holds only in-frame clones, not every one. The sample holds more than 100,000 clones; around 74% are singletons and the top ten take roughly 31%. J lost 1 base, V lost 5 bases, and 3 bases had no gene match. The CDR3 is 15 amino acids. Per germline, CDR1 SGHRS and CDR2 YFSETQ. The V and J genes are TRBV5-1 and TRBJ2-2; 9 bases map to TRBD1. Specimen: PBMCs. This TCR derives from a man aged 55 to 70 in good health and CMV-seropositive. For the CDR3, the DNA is TGCGCCAGCAGAAAGGGACAGGGGAACACCGGGGAGCTGTTTTTT. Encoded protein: CASRKGQGNTGELFF.